Listed below are T cell receptor beta chains from one sample, sequenced in a study of T-cell memory formation after mild COVID-19. Each CDR3 protein gets one entry after TCRdb re-called the 5' RACE reads with MiXCR. The table has 350,000 or so distinct CDR3 sequences, roughly 20% seen once. Material for sequencing was PBMCs or a T cell subset sorted from them (not recorded which). These TCRs come from an adult woman who had mild COVID-19 (a few samples of this study predate the infection). Cell type and time point are not known. Each CDR3 is given with its conserved first and last residue. The D gene is left open where the match is weak. Clone sizes are given selectively: once, few, many, or a class where the clone is expanded.

cdr3_nt,cdr3_aa,d_call,j_call,v_call,clone_size
TGCGCCAGCAGCTTGGAGGGATCCGGGGCCCGTGACGAGCAGTACTTC,CASSLEGSGARDEQYF,.,TRBJ2-7,TRBV5-1,few
TGTGCCTGGAAGGGGGGGCTAAACACCGGGGAGCTGTTTTTT,CAWKGGLNTGELFF,.,TRBJ2-2,TRBV30,few
TGCAGTGCTAGAGATCTAGGGGTAGTCGAGCAGTACTTC,CSARDLGVVEQYF,.,TRBJ2-7,TRBV20-1,.
TGCGCCAGCAGAAAGGACGGGAGCTTGGATACGCAGTATTTT,CASRKDGSLDTQYF,.,TRBJ2-3,TRBV5-1,few
TGTGCCAGCTCACCATACGGGGGCGCAGATACGCAGTATTTT,CASSPYGGADTQYF,.,TRBJ2-3,TRBV18,few
TGTGCCACCAGCAGAGGGGACGGACCGAGCACAGATACGCAGTATTTT,CATSRGDGPSTDTQYF,.,TRBJ2-3,TRBV15,.
TGTGCCAGCAAAAAGGGGGTTGGCAATCAGCCCCAGCATTTT,CASKKGVGNQPQHF,.,TRBJ1-5,TRBV2,.
TGTGCCAGCAGCCAAGCAAGCCCAAACTATGGCTACACCTTC,CASSQASPNYGYTF,.,TRBJ1-2,TRBV3-1,few
TGCAGTGCCAGTCTTCGGGGTACAATCTACAATGAGCAGTTCTTC,CSASLRGTIYNEQFF,.,TRBJ2-1,TRBV20-1,.
TGTGCCAGCAGGGAAGAACAGGGTTTCCCTGAAGCTTTCTTT,CASREEQGFPEAFF,.,TRBJ1-1,TRBV12-3/TRBV12-4,.
TGTGCCAGCAGTCATACCCTCGGAGTGGCTGAAGCTTTCTTT,CASSHTLGVAEAFF,.,TRBJ1-1,TRBV7-2,.
TGTGCCAGCAGCCATGCTCGACTAGCGGGAAATAGCACAGATACGCAGTATTTT,CASSHARLAGNSTDTQYF,TRBD2,TRBJ2-3,TRBV4-2,few
TGTGCCAGCAGCATCGTGGGATACGAGCAGTACTTC,CASSIVGYEQYF,.,TRBJ2-7,TRBV13,few
TGCGCCAGCAGCTTGGGCTATACAGGAAGCACAGATACGCAGTATTTT,CASSLGYTGSTDTQYF,.,TRBJ2-3,TRBV5-1,few
TGTGCCAGCAGTTTATCACGAAGGGAGACCCAGTACTTC,CASSLSRRETQYF,.,TRBJ2-5,TRBV12-3/TRBV12-4,.
TGCGCCAGCAGCCCCTCGGTGGGATACGAGCAGTACTTC,CASSPSVGYEQYF,.,TRBJ2-7,TRBV4-3,many
TGTGCCATCAGTGACGGGAATCGGAATAATGAGCAGTTCTTC,CAISDGNRNNEQFF,.,TRBJ2-1,TRBV10-3,.
TGTGCCACCAGTGACCCAAGACAATCTCAAGAGACCCAGTACTTC,CATSDPRQSQETQYF,.,TRBJ2-5,TRBV24-1,few
TGTGCCAGCAGCCCGGCCTGGGGAGGCACCGGGGAGCTGTTTTTT,CASSPAWGGTGELFF,.,TRBJ2-2,TRBV5-5,once
TGCGCCAGCACCCTGACAGCCAACAATGAGCAGTTCTTC,CASTLTANNEQFF,.,TRBJ2-1,TRBV5-1,.
TGTGCCAGCAGCGCGGGACAGATCAACACCGGGGAGCTGTTTTTT,CASSAGQINTGELFF,TRBD1,TRBJ2-2,TRBV9,.
TGTGCCAGCAGCCAAGATCCGGGAGGACTAGCGGGCACAGATACGCAGTATTTT,CASSQDPGGLAGTDTQYF,TRBD2,TRBJ2-3,TRBV3-1,few
TGCGCCAGCAGTACGACGACTAGCGGGGGTACCCCTCCGCATACGCAGTATTTT,CASSTTTSGGTPPHTQYF,TRBD2,TRBJ2-3,TRBV5-1,.
TGTGCCAGCAGCAAACAGAGGACAGTCGCCACAGATACGCAGTATTTT,CASSKQRTVATDTQYF,.,TRBJ2-3,TRBV21-1,few
TGTGCCAGCAGTGATCCTGACACCGGGGAGCTGTTTTTT,CASSDPDTGELFF,.,TRBJ2-2,TRBV25-1,.
TGTGCCAGCACCCCCGGGACTAGCGGGGGCCAACTCACAGATACGCAGTATTTT,CASTPGTSGGQLTDTQYF,TRBD2,TRBJ2-3,TRBV6-5,.
TGTGCCAGCAGCTTAGTTCGCCTAGCTAACAATGAGCAGTTCTTC,CASSLVRLANNEQFF,.,TRBJ2-1,TRBV11-2,.
TGTGCCAGCAGTCAAAGCGGGGGACTCACAGATACGCAGTATTTT,CASSQSGGLTDTQYF,TRBD2,TRBJ2-3,TRBV7-6,few
TGCAGTGCTAGGACTAGCGGGCAAGCCTACGAGCAGTACTTC,CSARTSGQAYEQYF,TRBD2,TRBJ2-7,TRBV20-1,.
TGTGCCAGCAGTTACCGGGGGGGTGGCACTGAAGCTTTCTTT,CASSYRGGGTEAFF,.,TRBJ1-1,TRBV6-5,few
TGTGCCAGCAGCCCCCAGGCGGACGGATCCTACGAGCAGTACTTC,CASSPQADGSYEQYF,.,TRBJ2-7,TRBV9,few
TGTGCCAGCAGCTTAGCCGCGGGGGGCTACGAGCAGTACTTC,CASSLAAGGYEQYF,TRBD2,TRBJ2-7,TRBV7-6,few
TGTGCCAGTAGTAGTCACAGTAGAACCGGGGAGCTGTTTTTT,CASSSHSRTGELFF,.,TRBJ2-2,TRBV19,once
TGTGCCAGCAGCATCGGACAGAGCAATCAGCCCCAGCATTTT,CASSIGQSNQPQHF,.,TRBJ1-5,TRBV7-2,many
TGTGCCACCAGCCCCGAACTAGCGGGAGGGGAGCAGTTCTTC,CATSPELAGGEQFF,TRBD2,TRBJ2-1,TRBV15,.
TGTGCCAGCAGCGGTGGGGGCTATACTGAAGCTTTCTTT,CASSGGGYTEAFF,.,TRBJ1-1,TRBV7-3,.
TGTGCCAGCAGGGTCCTGGACAGCAGCTCTGGAAACACCATATATTTT,CASRVLDSSSGNTIYF,.,TRBJ1-3,TRBV6-1,few
TGTGCCAGCAGCACAGGGGGGGAGAATTCACCCCTCCACTTT,CASSTGGENSPLHF,TRBD1,TRBJ1-6,TRBV12-3/TRBV12-4,.
TGTGCCAGCAGGGCGACAGGGACTAACTATGGCTACACCTTC,CASRATGTNYGYTF,TRBD1,TRBJ1-2,TRBV28,few
TGTGCCAGCAGTGTCAGTGGAGGGTCTGGAAACACCATATATTTT,CASSVSGGSGNTIYF,.,TRBJ1-3,TRBV6-1,.